The 18 T cell receptor beta chains reported below all come from one sample, sequenced in a study of cytotoxic CD8 clonotypes in ibrutinib-treated CLL. Assay: immunoSEQ multiplex PCR; the TCRdb copy retains only in-frame clones and omits some. The sample shows a few hundred thousand clones, roughly 80% of them seen only once. This material consisted of PBMCs, taken before ibrutinib treatment. Receptors were obtained from a human donor with chronic lymphocytic leukemia.

This clone was detected a few times. The chain carries TRBV28 and TRBJ1-5; D gene unclear. This CDR3 has 18 residues. Trimming pared 2 bases from V and 4 bases from J, leaving 21 bases between. Germline CDR1 reads MDHEN; CDR2 reads SYDVKM. The DNA of the CDR3 is TGTGCCAGCAGTTTACCTTATGGTCCCCCTCAAGATAATCAGCCCCAGCATTTT. It is translated as CASSLPYGPPQDNQPQHF.

The V and J genes are TRBV5-1 and TRBJ1-2; D remains unclear. V lost 0 bases and J lost 6, with 15 bases in between. This CDR3 spans 15 amino acids. Germline V gene sequence: CDR1 SGHRS, CDR2 YFSETQ. CDR3 DNA: TGCGCCAGCAGCTTGGACCACCCCGGACGGGATGGCTACACCTTC. Translation: CASSLDHPGRDGYTF.

The chain has TRBV7-6 and TRBJ1-5; no reliable D call. This CDR3 region has 13 residues. CDR1 SGHVS and CDR2 FNYEAQ come from the germline V gene. Trimming took off 2 bases at V and 4 bases at J, with 6 bases between the two ends. The DNA for the CDR3 is TGTGCCAGCAGCTTAAGCCAGAATCAGCCCCAGCATTTT. Translation: CASSLSQNQPQHF. The whole variable domain, filled in from reference TRBV7-6 and TRBJ1-5, reads GAGVSQSPRYKVTKRGQDVALRCDPISGHVSLYWYRQALGQGPEFLTYFNYEAQQDKSGLPNDRFSAERPEGSISTLTIQRTEQRDSAMYRCASSLSQNQPQHFGDGTRLSIL.

The chain carries TRBV2 and TRBJ2-7, with 9 nucleotides matching TRBD1. After removal of 6 bases from V and 7 bases from J, the junction contained 22 bases not matched to a gene. CDR1 is SNHLY and CDR2 is FYNNEI in the germline V gene. The CDR3 loop spans 18 amino acids. CDR3 DNA sequence: TGTGCCAGCAGGTGGGGACAGGGAGCCTACGGGCGAGTGGGTGAGCAGTACTTC. It yields the protein CASRWGQGAYGRVGEQYF.

DNA of the CDR3: TGTGCCAGCAGTGACGGGGATGGGAGCACAGATACGCAGTATTTT. The encoded protein is CASSDGDGSTDTQYF. The genes are TRBV6-4 and TRBJ2-3; the D is unclear. V lost 2 bases and J 0 bases, leaving 9 bases between the germline ends. CDR3 length: 15 residues. Germline CDR1 is MRHNA and CDR2 is SNTAGT.

The rearrangement joins TRBV9 to TRBJ2-2, with 7 bases aligning to TRBD1. The germline gives CDR1 SGDLS, CDR2 YYNGEE. There are 15 residues in the CDR3. The J segment lost 2 bases and the V segment lost 0 bases, leaving 1 base of the junction unmatched. The CDR3 nucleotides read TGTGCCAGCAGCGTAGGACAGGGTAACACCGGGGAGCTGTTTTTT. Translated: CASSVGQGNTGELFF.

The chain is built from TRBV6-4 and TRBJ2-5, with TRBD1 as a possible D gene (6 bases). The CDR3 is made up of 13 amino acids. Trimming removed 2 bases from V and 5 bases from J, with 9 bases in between. Germline V gene data show CDR1 as MRHNA and CDR2 as SNTAGT. The DNA of the CDR3 is TGTGCCAGCAGTGACGGGGGCCAGGAGACCCAGTACTTC. It encodes CASSDGGQETQYF.

This clone was seen only a few times. The chain joins TRBV10-2 to TRBJ2-1; no clear D gene. CDR3 size: 12 residues. Trimming stripped 0 bases from V and 7 bases from J, with 4 bases between. Germline V gene sequence: CDR1 WSHSY, CDR2 SAAADI. In DNA form, the CDR3 reads TGCGCCAGCAGTGAGTCGGGGAATGAGCAGTTCTTC. Translating it yields CASSESGNEQFF.

The chain couples TRBV5-1 to TRBJ2-1; TRBD1 matches at 7 bases. The CDR3 has 15 amino acids. V gave up 1 base and J gave up 3 bases; unmatched junction bases: 4. Germline values: CDR1 SGHRS, CDR2 YFSETQ. The CDR3 DNA sequence: TGCGCCAGCAGCTTGACAGGGGATAGCTACAATGAGCAGTTCTTC. Protein product: CASSLTGDSYNEQFF.

The chain joins TRBV29-1 to TRBJ1-2, with a tentative D call TRBD1 (6 bases). The germline V gene has CDR1 SQVTM and CDR2 ANQGSEA. The V and J ends lost 6 bases and 14 bases respectively, with 19 bases between them. This CDR3 is built from 11 residues. Here the CDR3 DNA reads TGCAGCGTACACGATAGGCAGGGGAGTACCTTC. This sequence encodes CSVHDRQGSTF.

The gene calls are TRBV12-5 and TRBJ1-1; D gene ambiguous. V was pared by 3 bases and J by 0 bases, with 5 bases between. The CDR3 covers 13 residues. CDR1 and CDR2 from the germline V gene are LGHNT and FRNRAP. The CDR3 DNA is TGTGCTAGTGGTTTATATATGAACACTGAAGCTTTCTTT. Amino acids: CASGLYMNTEAFF.

This chain links TRBV11-2 with TRBJ2-7; 7 bases match TRBD1. This CDR3 has 14 residues. The ends lost 3 bases at V and 3 bases at J; junction bases unmatched: 5. Germline CDR1 reads SGHAT; CDR2 reads FQNNGV. The CDR3 here is CASSLDRSNYEQYF. CDR3 nucleotides: TGTGCCAGCAGCTTGGACAGGTCCAACTACGAGCAGTACTTC.

The DNA for the CDR3 is TGTGCCAGCGGACGGGGACAGTCCTACAATGAGCAGTTCTTC. It yields the protein CASGRGQSYNEQFF. This rearrangement joins TRBV9 to TRBJ2-1; 7 bases are a match to TRBD1. Germline lookup yields CDR1 SGDLS and CDR2 YYNGEE. The CDR3 totals 14 residues. J gave up 1 base and V 7 bases, and 5 bases lay outside the gene matches.

The J gene is TRBJ2-7, the V gene TRBV2; D is possibly TRBD1 (5 bases). Germline V gene lookup returns CDR1 SNHLY and CDR2 FYNNEI. The CDR3 runs 12 residues. V gave up 6 bases and J gave up 2 bases, with 8 bases separating them. CDR3 amino acids: CASRGATYEQYF. The CDR3 DNA sequence: TGTGCCAGCAGAGGGGCGACCTACGAGCAGTACTTC.

Points on this clone: The junction does not match germline at one end; this may be a read error. CDR3 in amino acids: CASSLESEETQYF. The CDR3 bases are TGTGCTAGCAGCTTAGAGTCGGAAGAGACCCAGTACTTC. The rearrangement joins TRBV7-7 to TRBJ2-5; no reliable D call. The length of the CDR3 is 13 residues. Looked up from germline, CDR1 is SSHAT and CDR2 is FNYEAQ (reference sequence).

The chain is built from TRBV4-3 and TRBJ2-7, with 10 bases that match TRBD2. Trimming removed 4 bases from V and 5 bases from J; junction bases left unmatched: 8. Germline V gene lookup returns CDR1 LGHNA and CDR2 YSLEER. The CDR3 sequence is 15 residues long. The CDR3 loop is CASSLNMLAGDEQYF. DNA for the CDR3: TGCGCCAGCAGCCTAAACATGCTAGCGGGAGACGAGCAGTACTTC.

The chain recombines TRBV14 with TRBJ2-1; 9 bases fit TRBD2. This CDR3 comprises 22 residues. Germline assignment: CDR1 SGHDN and CDR2 FVKESK. The trim removed 2 bases at V and 0 bases at J, leaving 20 bases unmatched. DNA of the CDR3: TGTGCCAGCAGCCAAAGTTTAAGCGGGAGGAAGCTAAATGCTAGCTCCTACAATGAGCAGTTCTTC. Translation gives CASSQSLSGRKLNASSYNEQFF.

This clone occurred once. The chain employs TRBV4-3 and TRBJ2-2, with TRBD1 as a possible D gene (6 bases). Germline V gene lookup returns CDR1 LGHNA and CDR2 YSLEER. The CDR3 has 17 amino acids. V was clipped by 2 bases and J by 7 bases, with 20 bases between them. CDR3 sequence (DNA): TGCGCCAGCAGCCAATTTGCGTACAGGGAGAGAGGCGGGGAGCTGTTTTTT. It specifies CASSQFAYRERGGELFF.